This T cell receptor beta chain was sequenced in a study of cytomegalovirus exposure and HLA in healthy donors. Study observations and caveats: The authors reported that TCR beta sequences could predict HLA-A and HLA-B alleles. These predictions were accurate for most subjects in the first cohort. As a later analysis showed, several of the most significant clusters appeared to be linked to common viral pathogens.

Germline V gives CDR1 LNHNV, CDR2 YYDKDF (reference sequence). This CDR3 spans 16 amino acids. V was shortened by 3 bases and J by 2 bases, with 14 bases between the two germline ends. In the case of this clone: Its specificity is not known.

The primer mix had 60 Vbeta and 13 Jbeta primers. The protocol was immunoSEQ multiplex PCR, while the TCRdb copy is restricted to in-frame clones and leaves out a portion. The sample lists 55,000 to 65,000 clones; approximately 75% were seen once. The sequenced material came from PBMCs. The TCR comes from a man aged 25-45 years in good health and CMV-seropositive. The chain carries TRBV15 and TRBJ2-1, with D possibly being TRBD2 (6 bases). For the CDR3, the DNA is TGTGCCACCAGCAGGGGGTGGGGAGGAACCTACAATGAGCAGTTCTTC. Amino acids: CATSRGWGGTYNEQFF.